This T cell receptor (beta chain) was found in a study of blood T cell repertoires in COVID-19 (TCRdb year 2020). As for the study more broadly: Samples covering the acute and convalescent phases of COVID-19 were provided by collaborators in the United States, Italy and Spain. The prospective study material was composed of cDNA or gDNA derived from T cells, B-cell-depleted T cells, or PBMCs. Subjects who had been exposed to COVID-19, were actively infected with it, or had recovered from it provided the deeply sampled blood TCRbeta repertoires that made up the dataset. The repertoires were released in a freely available public database intended as a resource for research on the immune response to SARS-CoV-2. Samples came from the ongoing ImmuneRACE study (first 160 participants) plus 1,254 subjects from 6 global collaborators. The sample metadata nearly always contained a de-identified subject ID, COVID-19 status, age in years and sex. Where available, HLA class I and class II types were obtained from metadata supplied by the sample provider rather than from assay-based typing.

The germline V gene sets CDR1 to SGDLS and CDR2 to YYNGEE. The CDR3, from cysteine to phenylalanine, totals 13 residues. The DNA shown is the 39-base CDR3, in frame from base 1. V loses 0 bases, J loses 6 bases, and the germline ends lie 6 bases apart. Enrolling through a virtual design, the prospective study's participants ranged in age from roughly 18 to 95 years and lived across around 25 United States geographic areas. To assign participants to cohorts, the prospective study relied on clinical history that participants themselves reported in a screening survey and a study questionnaire. For ImmuneRACE Cohort 3, a participant was defined as recovered based on two consecutive negative NP/OP PCR tests, clearance by a healthcare professional, or resolution of symptoms. In the prospective study, whole blood, serum and a nasopharyngeal or oropharyngeal swab were collected from each participant by mobile phlebotomists. Additional blood draws and questionnaires over a roughly two-month period could optionally be provided by prospective study participants. Before DNA extraction, prospective study blood samples were shipped either frozen or at room temperature.

Of note for this clone: Its antigen is not yet known. No base-level quality is on record; no much larger clone is a single base apart.

TCRbeta CDR3 regions were amplified from genomic DNA by means of the immunoSEQ Assay, a bias-controlled multiplex PCR. Per the authors' processing: Within the assay, amplification of reference gene primers was used to estimate how many nucleated cells each sample contained. Sequence reads were collapsed and filtered to measure the absolute abundance of every unique TCRbeta CDR3 rearrangement. For each sample, productive Simpson clonality was calculated by taking the square root of Simpson's diversity index across productive rearrangements. TCRdb limited this immuneACCESS table to in-frame rearrangements with V and J called. A share of clones is missing; checked studies link under half to unresolved V genes, and the rest is unexplained. The V and J calls and clone size come from that table; D and trimming were worked out from the DNA. For this sample there are 110,000 to 150,000 clones; about 90% appear just once. The ten most abundant clones make up 11% of the sample.

The paper as a whole reports these results and caveats: The amount of clinical and demographic metadata varied by source and participant and was provided uncurated.

The sequencing input was PBMCs or T cells enriched from blood (not recorded which). This sequence was found in a man aged 60-69 years who had recovered from COVID-19. The chain joins TRBV9 to TRBJ2-2; the D gene is perhaps TRBD1, on 5 matching bases. CDR3 loop: CASSVVGAGELFF. Here is the DNA: TGTGCCAGCAGCGTAGTAGGGGCCGGGGAGCTGTTTTTT.